Below, 13 T cell receptor beta chains from the same sample are listed, as sequenced in a study of blood T cell repertoires in COVID-19. Profiled with immunoSEQ multiplex PCR; TCRdb holds only in-frame clones, not every one. This sample has 29,000 or so clones, with 80% to 90% found just once. Sequenced: peripheral blood. These receptors were obtained from a man in his 60s with acute or convalescent COVID-19.

Comments on this clone: Different DNA sequences within this sample yield the same CDR3. The chain uses TRBV5-1 and TRBJ1-1; no definite D call. The CDR3 runs to 14 residues. Germline V gene data show CDR1 as SGHRS and CDR2 as YFSETQ. Trimming removed 0 bases at V and 2 bases at J, with 8 bases between. As DNA, the CDR3 is TGCGCCAGCAGCTTGGGGGCAGGCAACACTGAAGCTTTCTTT. It specifies CASSLGAGNTEAFF. Complete variable domain (other parts from reference TRBV5-1 and TRBJ1-1): KAGVTQTPRYLIKTRGQQVTLSCSPISGHRSVSWYQQTPGQGLQFLFEYFSETQRNKGNFPGRFSGRQFSNSRSEMNVSTLELGDSALYLCASSLGAGNTEAFFGQGTRLTVV.

The V call is TRBV6-2 or TRBV6-3, the J call TRBJ2-5; D remains ambiguous. The length of the CDR3 is 17 residues. Germline values: CDR1 MNHEY, CDR2 SVGEGT. V shed 5 bases and J shed 5 bases, with 24 bases lying between them. The CDR3 is CASSLDNRWLGLETQYF. In nucleotides, the CDR3 is TGTGCCAGCAGTCTCGACAATCGCTGGCTTGGTCTGGAGACCCAGTACTTC.

This sequence joins TRBV7-8 and TRBJ1-4; TRBD1 is a possible D gene (6 bases). The CDR3 loop spans 14 amino acids. CDR1 SGHVS and CDR2 FQNEAQ come from the germline V gene. V lost 5 bases, J lost 7 bases, and 14 bases lay in between. As DNA, the CDR3 is TGTGCCAGCAGCCCAACAGGGTTGGGTGAAAAACTGTTTTTT. Amino acid sequence: CASSPTGLGEKLFF.

This chain links TRBV6-5 with TRBJ1-6, with a weak D call TRBD1 (6 bases). V was clipped by 2 bases and J by 0 bases, with 8 bases between them. Germline values: CDR1 MNHEY, CDR2 SVGAGI. The CDR3 runs 16 residues. In nucleotides, the CDR3 is TGTGCCAGCAGTTACGAACAGGGCTCCTATAATTCACCCCTCCACTTT. Translated: CASSYEQGSYNSPLHF.

The V gene is TRBV7-9, the J gene TRBJ1-2; the D gene is possibly TRBD1 (5 bases). This CDR3 is 16 amino acids long. CDR1 is SEHNR, CDR2 FQNEAQ, per germline (reference sequence). V shed 5 bases and J shed 2 bases, with 18 bases lying between them. DNA for the CDR3: TGTGCCAGCAGCCCCATTCTCGGGGGTTCCAACTATGGCTACACCTTC. Translating gives CASSPILGGSNYGYTF.

The chain employs TRBV28 and TRBJ1-2; D might be TRBD1 (5 bases). V was pared by 5 bases and J by 1 base, with 8 bases between. CDR1 is MDHEN, CDR2 SYDVKM, per germline. The CDR3 totals 13 residues. The CDR3 nucleotides read TGTGCCAGCAGTCGACAGCGTAACTATGGCTACACCTTC. It is translated as CASSRQRNYGYTF.

This chain connects TRBV2 to TRBJ1-2, with 8 bases matching TRBD1. The ends lost 5 bases at V and 3 bases at J; junction bases unmatched: 11. CDR1 SNHLY and CDR2 FYNNEI come from the germline V gene. This CDR3 spans 16 amino acids. The CDR3 is CASSLRQGSVDYGYTF. CDR3 sequence (DNA): TGTGCCAGCAGTTTAAGACAGGGGAGTGTGGACTATGGCTACACCTTC.

CDR3 in DNA: TGCGCCAGCAGCTCGTCGGGACAGAATGGAATGACCCAGTACTTC. It yields the protein CASSSSGQNGMTQYF. The chain employs TRBV5-1 and TRBJ2-5; 7 bases agree with TRBD1. The CDR3 is made up of 15 amino acids. Germline V lookup: CDR1 SGHRS, CDR2 YFSETQ. V was pared by 3 bases and J by 7 bases, with 12 bases of the junction left unmatched.

This clone was observed a handful of times. The V gene is TRBV7-9, the J gene TRBJ2-7; the match to TRBD1 covers 9 bases. Germline V CDR1 and CDR2: SEHNR, FQNEAQ (reference sequence). V was pared by 6 bases and J by 2 bases, with 5 bases of the junction left unmatched. The CDR3 totals 14 residues. CDR3 residues: CASRAGTGPYEQYF. The CDR3 bases are TGTGCCAGCAGGGCCGGGACAGGGCCCTACGAGCAGTACTTC.

The V gene is TRBV3-1 (or the pseudogene TRBV3-2), the J gene TRBJ1-1; no reliable D call. Germline CDR1 is LGHDT and CDR2 is YNNKEL (reference sequence). This CDR3 is 16 amino acids long. V lost 1 base to trimming and J lost 5 bases, with 17 bases between them. The CDR3 loop is CASSQGASFFGTEAFF. Here the CDR3 DNA reads TGTGCCAGCAGCCAAGGAGCGTCCTTTTTTGGGACTGAAGCTTTCTTT.

The chain couples TRBV9 to TRBJ2-5; no firm D call. Germline V gene lookup returns CDR1 SGDLS and CDR2 YYNGEE. This CDR3 region has 11 residues. V was trimmed by 5 bases and J by 5 bases, leaving 7 bases between them. Here the CDR3 DNA reads TGTGCCAGCAGTTCTCGGGAGACCCAGTACTTC. Protein sequence: CASSSRETQYF.

This chain connects TRBV3-1 (or the pseudogene TRBV3-2) to TRBJ2-5; TRBD1 matches 8 bases. V lost 1 base and J lost 5; bases outside the gene matches: 6. CDR3 length equals 15 residues. The V gene's germline CDR1 is LGHDT and CDR2 YNNKEL (reference sequence). CDR3 in DNA: TGTGCCAGCAGCCAAGTTGCAGGGGGCTTGGAGACCCAGTACTTC. This sequence encodes CASSQVAGGLETQYF.

This chain connects TRBV28 to TRBJ1-4; possibly TRBD1 for D (6 bases). The CDR3 is made up of 15 amino acids. With 7 bases removed from V and 8 bases from J, the gap between germline ends came to 20 bases. CDR1 is MDHEN and CDR2 is SYDVKM in the germline V gene. The DNA of the CDR3 is TGTGCCAGCACTTACACCGGGACACTCTCCGAAAAACTGTTTTTT. This sequence encodes CASTYTGTLSEKLFF.